Given below is one T cell receptor (beta chain) in context. The antigen is unknown. There are 15 residues in the CDR3. The V end was cut by 2 bases, the J end by 6 bases, with 15 bases between. Germline V gene sequence: CDR1 SGHNT, CDR2 YYREEE (reference sequence). The data are from a study of cytomegalovirus exposure and HLA in healthy donors. Study summary: Genotyping showed 75% to 90% of roughly 390 donors falling in the Caucasian-associated ancestry cluster.

Amplification used 60 Vbeta primers and 13 Jbeta primers. Original methodology: Roughly 10 million shared chains were among roughly 81 million unique TCR beta chains counted in a later analysis. The method was immunoSEQ multiplex PCR; TCRdb's version includes in-frame clones alone and lacks a portion of them. That table gives V, J and clone size, and the DNA gave D and trimming. Here the sample spans about 110,000 clones, around 85% being singletons. Overall study results and limits: HLA alleles showed associations with 15,000 to 20,000 TCR beta sequences in a later analysis, at a 0.05 false discovery rate. Follow-up analysis later connected one missense variant in DCLRE1C with trimming of TCR beta V- and J-genes.

The chain carries TRBV5-4 and TRBJ1-5, with D possibly matching TRBD1 (6 bases). This sequence was found in a man aged 40-50 years in good health and CMV-seronegative. Sample: PBMCs. DNA for the CDR3: TGTGCCAGCAGCTTTGGGGGGGTACAGGGTCAGCCCCAGCATTTT. It is translated as CASSFGGVQGQPQHF.